The present entry profiles one T cell receptor beta chain with its context. This entry comes from a study of cytomegalovirus exposure and HLA in healthy donors. The germline V gene has CDR1 SGDLS and CDR2 YYNGEE. The CDR3 has 12 amino acids. Trimming took 5 bases from V and 7 from J, leaving 12 bases between them. The PCR used 60 Vbeta and 13 Jbeta primers. Sequencing was performed with immunoSEQ multiplex PCR; in TCRdb, only in-frame clones are kept and a portion is missing. The sample yields 160,000 or so clones, approximately 78% seen once. J is TRBJ1-2 and V is TRBV9; D is uncertain. The specimen was PBMCs. The sequence came from a male donor in good health and CMV-seronegative. The CDR3 here is CASSDRGSGYTF. In DNA form, the CDR3 reads TGTGCCAGCAGTGACCGCGGATCTGGCTACACCTTC.